These 27 T cell receptor beta chains were sequenced from one sample in a study of blood T cell repertoires in COVID-19. The protocol was immunoSEQ multiplex PCR, while the TCRdb copy is restricted to in-frame clones and leaves out a portion. The table includes 90,000 to 100,000 clones, about 83% detected once. Sequencing was performed on peripheral blood. Source of these receptors: a woman between 55 and 75 years old with COVID-19, enrolled during active disease.

The genes are TRBV6-6 and TRBJ2-7, with 8 nucleotides matching TRBD1. The CDR3 is 14 amino acids. V lost 5 bases to trimming and J lost 4 bases; unmatched junction nucleotides: 7. Germline V gives CDR1 MNHNY, CDR2 SVGAGI (reference sequence). In nucleotides, the CDR3 is TGTGCCAGCAGTAGACAGGGGAGGAGGTACGAGCAGTACTTC. Amino acid sequence: CASSRQGRRYEQYF.

V usage is TRBV19 and J usage is TRBJ1-5; 9 bases align to TRBD1. There are 16 residues in the CDR3. V gave up 5 bases and J gave up 4 bases; unmatched junction bases: 9. Germline assignment: CDR1 LNHDA and CDR2 SQIVND (reference sequence). CDR3 in DNA: TGTGCCAGTAGTGTCCTCGGGACAGGGCAAAATCAGCCCCAGCATTTT. Translated, it gives CASSVLGTGQNQPQHF.

V is TRBV19 and J is TRBJ1-1; D gene unclear. This CDR3 is 14 amino acids long. Trimming removed 5 bases from V and 4 bases from J, with 14 bases in between. Germline lookup yields CDR1 LNHDA and CDR2 SQIVND (reference sequence). The CDR3 nucleotides are TGTGCCAGTAGTCGAGGGTACGGCGGCACTGAAGCTTTCTTT. It yields the protein CASSRGYGGTEAFF.

This clone appeared once. This sequence joins TRBV6-1 and TRBJ2-7; D is perhaps TRBD2 (5 bases). Trimming shortened V by 4 bases and J by 2 bases, and 18 bases separated the two germline ends. The CDR3 is 16 amino acids. The V gene's germline CDR1 is MNHNS and CDR2 SASEGT. The CDR3 loop is CASSAHGGRITYEQYF. The CDR3 DNA reads TGTGCCAGCAGTGCCCACGGAGGCCGGATAACCTACGAGCAGTACTTC.

This clone was counted a few times. This chain connects TRBV27 to TRBJ2-7; D not certain. The CDR3 totals 14 residues. Germline CDR1 and CDR2: MNHEY and SMNVEV (reference sequence). V lost 2 bases and J lost 2, with 10 bases in between. This chain's CDR3 is CASSLNFPPYEQYF. The CDR3 DNA sequence: TGTGCCAGCAGTTTAAACTTTCCCCCCTACGAGCAGTACTTC.

The gene calls are TRBV12-3 or TRBV12-4 and TRBJ2-3; the match to TRBD1 covers 7 bases. The length of the CDR3 is 11 residues. Losses at the gene ends were 7 bases for V and 10 bases for J; bases not matched to a gene: 5. This chain's CDR3 is CASTDRDAQYF. DNA for the CDR3: TGTGCCAGCACCGACAGGGATGCGCAGTATTTT.

This CDR3 reads CASSFRGAGPNTGELFF. The DNA of the CDR3 is TGCGCCAGCAGCTTCAGAGGGGCGGGGCCCAACACCGGGGAGCTGTTTTTT. V is TRBV4-1 and J is TRBJ2-2; the D gene is possibly TRBD2 (6 bases). Germline lookup yields CDR1 MGHRA and CDR2 YSYEKL. The V and J ends lost 5 bases and 2 bases respectively, with 18 bases between them. This CDR3 has 17 amino acids.

This clone was seen just once. The rearrangement links TRBV29-1 to TRBJ1-4; D is undetermined. CDR1 SQVTM and CDR2 ANQGSEA come from the germline V gene. This CDR3 is built from 13 residues. V lost 6 bases to trimming and J lost 3 bases, with 11 bases between them. CDR3 protein: CSVSSSANEKLFF. CDR3 sequence (DNA): TGCAGCGTGTCTTCGTCAGCTAATGAAAAACTGTTTTTT.

The chain employs TRBV6-5 and TRBJ1-4, with 9 positions matching TRBD1. The CDR3 is made up of 15 amino acids. Per germline, CDR1 MNHEY and CDR2 SVGAGI. V lost 2 bases, J lost 8 bases, and 6 bases stayed unmatched. The CDR3 sequence: CASSYLGQGDEKLFF. CDR3 coding DNA: TGTGCCAGCAGTTACCTGGGACAGGGAGACGAAAAACTGTTTTTT.

The CDR3 DNA reads TGTGCCAGCAGCCCCCGGGGCAACAGGGGGCATGCAACTAATGAAAAACTGTTTTTT. It codes for CASSPRGNRGHATNEKLFF. This sequence joins TRBV5-4 and TRBJ1-4; 9 bases are a match to TRBD1. V shed 4 bases and J 0 bases; nucleotides not matched to a gene: 13. Germline V gene data show CDR1 as SGHNT and CDR2 as YYREEE (reference sequence). The CDR3 loop spans 19 amino acids.

V usage is TRBV27 and J usage is TRBJ2-3; 12 positions agree with TRBD2. J gave up 2 bases and V 4 bases, and 7 bases lay outside the gene matches. Per germline, CDR1 MNHEY and CDR2 SMNVEV (reference sequence). This CDR3 has 17 residues. CDR3: CASSWMTSGGPTDTQYF. The CDR3 region has the DNA TGTGCCAGCAGTTGGATGACTAGCGGGGGCCCCACAGATACGCAGTATTTT.

The gene calls are TRBV4-3 and TRBJ2-1; D is perhaps TRBD2 (7 bases). CDR3 length: 19 amino acids. CDR1 and CDR2 (germline): LGHNA, YSLEER. Trimming shortened V by 0 bases and J by 0 bases, and 18 bases separated the two germline ends. The CDR3 coding sequence is TGCGCCAGCAGCCAAGAAGGGTTTCGGGGGGCCCGCTCCTACAATGAGCAGTTCTTC. The encoded protein is CASSQEGFRGARSYNEQFF.

The chain is built from TRBV4-2 and TRBJ2-7; 9 bases align to TRBD1. The junction had 15 bases not matched to a gene; V was cut back by 10 bases and J by 5 bases. Germline V gene sequence: CDR1 LGHNA, CDR2 YNFKEQ. The CDR3 has 15 amino acids. CDR3 residues: CATSDPGQGTHEQYF. The CDR3 DNA reads TGTGCCACCTCTGACCCGGGACAGGGCACCCACGAGCAGTACTTC.

The chain is built from TRBV19 and TRBJ1-1; D call uncertain. The CDR3 contains 13 residues. V gave up 1 base and J gave up 8 bases, with 11 bases separating them. The germline CDR1 and CDR2 sequences are LNHDA and SQIVND (reference sequence). The CDR3 coding sequence is TGTGCCAGTAGTATAGCGGCACAGTACGAAGCTTTCTTT. It translates to CASSIAAQYEAFF.

V gene TRBV19 combines with J gene TRBJ1-5, with 7 positions matching TRBD1. The germline gives CDR1 LNHDA, CDR2 SQIVND (reference sequence). The CDR3 is 17 residues long. Losses at the gene ends were 5 bases for V and 0 bases for J; bases not matched to a gene: 10. The CDR3 DNA reads TGTGCCAGTAGTCCCGAACAGGGGCATTATAGCAATCAGCCCCAGCATTTT. Its protein is CASSPEQGHYSNQPQHF.

This clone was seen a single time. This sequence joins TRBV5-1 and TRBJ2-5; the D gene is possibly TRBD2 (5 bases). Germline assignment: CDR1 SGHRS and CDR2 YFSETQ. The V end lost 0 bases, the J end lost 5 bases, and 11 bases lay between the germline ends. The CDR3 extends over 14 amino acids. This CDR3 reads CASSLVPGSETQYF. Here the CDR3 DNA reads TGCGCCAGCAGCTTGGTGCCGGGATCCGAGACCCAGTACTTC.

The chain links TRBV6-5 to TRBJ2-5, with a weak D call TRBD2 (7 bases). CDR1 MNHEY and CDR2 SVGAGI come from the germline V gene. This CDR3 spans 15 amino acids. Trimming removed 6 bases from V and 1 base from J, with 15 bases in between. The CDR3 loop reads CASSLVGGAQETQYF. CDR3 bases: TGTGCCAGCAGCCTAGTGGGGGGGGCCCAAGAGACCCAGTACTTC.

Details on this clone: This likely comes from a read error, as the CDR3 has no conserved phenylalanine or tryptophan at its end. The DNA is left out, because the CDR3 cannot be placed on it with certainty; the CDR3 is given as TCRdb lists it. V gene TRBV10-3 combines with J gene TRBJ1-2. The CDR3 length is 13 residues, termini included. Germline V gene data show CDR1 as ENHRY and CDR2 as SYGVKD. The CDR3 sequence: CAISESGGGRRLV.

This rearrangement joins TRBV4-1 to TRBJ1-5; tentatively, D is TRBD1 (5 bases). With 0 bases removed from V and 3 bases from J, the gap between germline ends came to 9 bases. The germline V gene has CDR1 MGHRA and CDR2 YSYEKL. CDR3 size: 15 residues. The CDR3 DNA reads as TGCGCCAGCAGCCAAGATTCCAGGGACAATCAGCCCCAGCATTTT. It encodes CASSQDSRDNQPQHF.

V and J are TRBV19 and TRBJ1-1; D remains ambiguous. Looked up from germline, CDR1 is LNHDA and CDR2 is SQIVND (reference sequence). V shed 10 bases and J shed 1 base, with 13 bases lying between them. The CDR3 loop spans 13 amino acids. CDR3 amino acids: CATSRQRNTEAFF. In nucleotides, the CDR3 is TGTGCCACCTCGAGGCAGAGGAACACTGAAGCTTTCTTT.

This CDR3 is CASSYSDRGQVEAFF. The DNA for the CDR3 is TGTGCCAGCAGTTACTCTGACAGGGGGCAAGTTGAAGCTTTCTTT. The rearrangement uses TRBV6-5 and TRBJ1-1, with 10 nucleotides matching TRBD1. The CDR3 loop spans 15 amino acids. The V gene's germline CDR1 is MNHEY and CDR2 SVGAGI. V shed 0 bases, J shed 7 bases, and the junction held 5 bases outside the gene matches.

The V gene is TRBV9, the J gene TRBJ2-7; the D gene could be TRBD1 or TRBD2 (9 bases each). Germline CDR1 SGDLS, CDR2 YYNGEE. CDR3 length equals 19 residues. V lost 4 bases to trimming and J lost 9 bases, with 35 bases between them. In nucleotides, the CDR3 is TGTGCCAGCAGCCCCCCCGGCGGGACAGGGCTAGCGGGGCCGGCGGGGCAGTACTTC. Translation: CASSPPGGTGLAGPAGQYF.

This CDR3 reads CASSSPRDLGEKLFF. DNA of the CDR3: TGTGCCAGCAGCTCCCCCAGGGATCTAGGTGAAAAACTGTTTTTT. The rearrangement joins TRBV7-9 to TRBJ1-4; TRBD1 might be the D (5 bases). The germline gives CDR1 SEHNR, CDR2 FQNEAQ (reference sequence). The CDR3 is 15 residues long. V was shortened by 4 bases and J by 7 bases, with 16 bases between the two germline ends.

A word on this clone: The same CDR3 is also encoded by other DNA sequences in this sample. The V call is TRBV27, the J call TRBJ1-6; maybe TRBD1 (6 bases). CDR1 is MNHEY, CDR2 SMNVEV, per germline (reference sequence). Trimming pared 1 base from V and 6 bases from J, leaving 7 bases between. This CDR3 has 14 amino acids. The CDR3 spells CASSLWGPNSPLHF. DNA of the CDR3: TGTGCCAGCAGTTTATGGGGGCCTAATTCACCCCTCCACTTT.

The chain has TRBV28 and TRBJ1-2, with D unclear. The CDR3 length is 15 residues. Trimming took off 4 bases at V and 4 bases at J, with 16 bases between the two ends. Germline V gene sequence: CDR1 MDHEN, CDR2 SYDVKM. CDR3: CASSSEASLGYGYTF. Written as DNA, the CDR3 is TGTGCCAGCAGTTCGGAGGCATCTCTTGGCTATGGCTACACCTTC.

V usage is TRBV5-1 and J usage is TRBJ2-7; D might be TRBD1 (7 bases). The CDR3 runs 14 residues. The germline CDR1 and CDR2 sequences are SGHRS and YFSETQ. The V end lost 0 bases, the J end lost 1 base, and 8 bases lay between the germline ends. CDR3 DNA sequence: TGCGCCAGCAGCTTGGCAGGGGGGTCCTACGAGCAGTACTTC. This codes for CASSLAGGSYEQYF. Full variable domain (remainder filled in from reference TRBV5-1 and TRBJ2-7): KAGVTQTPRYLIKTRGQQVTLSCSPISGHRSVSWYQQTPGQGLQFLFEYFSETQRNKGNFPGRFSGRQFSNSRSEMNVSTLELGDSALYLCASSLAGGSYEQYFGPGTRLTVT.

The V gene is TRBV29-1, the J gene TRBJ2-3, with D maybe TRBD2 (5 bases). Between the trimmed V and J ends, which lost 4 bases and 3 bases, there was a span of 14 bases. Per the germline V gene, CDR1 is SQVTM and CDR2 is ANQGSEA. The CDR3 sequence is 14 residues long. CDR3 DNA sequence: TGCAGCGTTGGGTTCACCCCGGGGACAGATACGCAGTATTTT. Its protein is CSVGFTPGTDTQYF.